This TCR beta chain is from a study of control samples from healthy donors and cancer patients. TCRdb's table, derived via immunoSEQ multiplex PCR, lists solely in-frame clones and lacks some. The table has tens of thousands of clones, roughly 89% seen once. The sample taken for sequencing was PBMCs. This TCR was sampled from a man over 45 with lung cancer.

CDR3 coding DNA: TGTGCCAGCAGTCCACTAGCGGGGGGCCGGGAGACCCAGTACTTC. Encoded protein: CASSPLAGGRETQYF. V and J are TRBV2 and TRBJ2-5, with TRBD2 matching over 12 bases. CDR3 length: 15 amino acids. Germline loops: CDR1 SNHLY, CDR2 FYNNEI. V trimming: 5 bases; J trimming: 5 bases; junction bases outside the gene matches: 6.